This T cell receptor beta chain was sequenced for a study of blood T cells in healthy people across ages. Study results and caveats: Diversity figures based on one million T cells were deemed too low.

Deletions cut 6 bases from V and 5 bases from J, with 17 bases between. Germline V gene lookup returns CDR1 DFQATT and CDR2 SNEGSKA (reference sequence). The CDR3 contains 14 residues. Primers used in a second PCR of roughly 6 to 11 cycles were a sample-barcoded 5' primer and a J-beta primer mix. TCRdb reanalysed the 5' RACE reads using MiXCR and keeps one entry per CDR3 protein. The profile shows 1.5 million to 2 million distinct CDR3 sequences, about 35% of them singletons. About this clonotype: What it binds is not known.

Sequencing used blood. The receptor comes from a woman between 25 and 40 years old in good health. The chain combines TRBV20-1 with TRBJ1-5; D possibly corresponds to TRBD1 (5 bases). The CDR3 sequence: CSASRGAEYQPQHF. CDR3 DNA sequence: TGCAGTGCCTCGCGAGGGGCTGAATATCAGCCCCAGCATTTT.